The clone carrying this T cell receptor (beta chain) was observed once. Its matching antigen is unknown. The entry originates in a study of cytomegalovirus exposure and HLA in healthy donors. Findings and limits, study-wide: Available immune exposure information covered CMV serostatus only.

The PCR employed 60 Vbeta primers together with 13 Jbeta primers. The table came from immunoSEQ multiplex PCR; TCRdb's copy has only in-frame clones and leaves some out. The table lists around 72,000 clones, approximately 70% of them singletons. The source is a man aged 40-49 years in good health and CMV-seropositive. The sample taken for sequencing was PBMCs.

CDR3 loop: CASSTSLSGELFF. In DNA form, the CDR3 reads TGTGCCAGCAGCACTAGTTTATCCGGGGAGCTGTTTTTT. The chain joins TRBV2 to TRBJ2-2, with a possible D match to TRBD2 (5 bases). CDR1 and CDR2 (germline): SNHLY, FYNNEI. V gave up 6 bases and J gave up 6 bases, with 11 bases separating them. CDR3 size: 13 residues.